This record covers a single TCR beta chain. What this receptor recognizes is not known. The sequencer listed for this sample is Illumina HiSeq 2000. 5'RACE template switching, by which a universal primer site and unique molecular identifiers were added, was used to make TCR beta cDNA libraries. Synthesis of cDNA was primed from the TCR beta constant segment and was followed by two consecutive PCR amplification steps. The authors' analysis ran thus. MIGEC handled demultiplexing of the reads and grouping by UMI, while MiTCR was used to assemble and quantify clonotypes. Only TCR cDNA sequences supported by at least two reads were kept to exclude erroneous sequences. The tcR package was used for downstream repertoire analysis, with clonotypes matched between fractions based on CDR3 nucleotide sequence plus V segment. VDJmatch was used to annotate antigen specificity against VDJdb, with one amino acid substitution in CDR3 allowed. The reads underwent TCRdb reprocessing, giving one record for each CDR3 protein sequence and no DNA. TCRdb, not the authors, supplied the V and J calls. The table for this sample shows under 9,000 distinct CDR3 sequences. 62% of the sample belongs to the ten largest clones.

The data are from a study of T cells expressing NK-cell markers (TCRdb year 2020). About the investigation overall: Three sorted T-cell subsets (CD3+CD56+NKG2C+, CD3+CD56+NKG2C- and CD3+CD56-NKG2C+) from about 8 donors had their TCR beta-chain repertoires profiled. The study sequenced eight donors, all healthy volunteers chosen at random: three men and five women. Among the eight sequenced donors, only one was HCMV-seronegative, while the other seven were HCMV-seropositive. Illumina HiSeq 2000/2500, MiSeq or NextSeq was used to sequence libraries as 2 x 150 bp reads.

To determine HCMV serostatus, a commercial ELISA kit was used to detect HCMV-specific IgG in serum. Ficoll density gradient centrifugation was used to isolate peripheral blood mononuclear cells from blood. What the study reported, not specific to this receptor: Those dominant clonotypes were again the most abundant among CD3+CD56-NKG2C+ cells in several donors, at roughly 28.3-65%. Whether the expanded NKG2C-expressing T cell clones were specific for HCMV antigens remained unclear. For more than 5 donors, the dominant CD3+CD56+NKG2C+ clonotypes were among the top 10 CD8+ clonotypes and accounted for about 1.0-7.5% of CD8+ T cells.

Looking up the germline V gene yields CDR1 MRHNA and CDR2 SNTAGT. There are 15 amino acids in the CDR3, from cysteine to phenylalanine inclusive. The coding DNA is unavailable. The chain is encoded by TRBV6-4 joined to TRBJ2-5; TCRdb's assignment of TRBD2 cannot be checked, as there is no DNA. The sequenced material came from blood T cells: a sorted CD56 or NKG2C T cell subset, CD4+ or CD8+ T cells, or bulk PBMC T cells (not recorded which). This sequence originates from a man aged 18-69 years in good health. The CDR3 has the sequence CASSPVGGAQETQYF.